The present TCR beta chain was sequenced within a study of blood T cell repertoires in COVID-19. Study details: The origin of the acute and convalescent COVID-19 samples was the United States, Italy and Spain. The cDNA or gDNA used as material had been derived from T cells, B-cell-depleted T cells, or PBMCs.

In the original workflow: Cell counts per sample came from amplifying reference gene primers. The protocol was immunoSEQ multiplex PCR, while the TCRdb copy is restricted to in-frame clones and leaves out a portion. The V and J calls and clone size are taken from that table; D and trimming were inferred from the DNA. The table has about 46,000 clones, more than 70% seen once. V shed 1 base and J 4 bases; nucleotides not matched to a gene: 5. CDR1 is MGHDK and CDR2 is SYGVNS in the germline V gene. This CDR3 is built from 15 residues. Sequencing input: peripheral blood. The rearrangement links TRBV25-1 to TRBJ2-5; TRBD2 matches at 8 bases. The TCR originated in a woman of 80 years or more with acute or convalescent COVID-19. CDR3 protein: CASSELAGGRETQYF. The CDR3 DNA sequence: TGTGCCAGCAGTGAATTGGCGGGGGGAAGAGAGACCCAGTACTTC.